The 28 T cell receptor beta chains presented below share a single source sample, sequenced in a study of blood T cell repertoires in COVID-19. TCRdb keeps only in-frame clones here, not all; method: immunoSEQ multiplex PCR. The table has 140,000 to 150,000 clones, roughly 84% seen once. Sequencing was done on a sample of peripheral blood. These receptors were obtained from a human donor in a cohort sampled during active COVID-19.

The rearrangement links TRBV6-1 to TRBJ1-5; D unresolved. In germline, CDR1 is MNHNS, CDR2 SASEGT. V was pared by 2 bases and J by 6 bases, with 8 bases between. There are 13 residues in the CDR3. The CDR3 region has the DNA TGTGCCAGCAGTGAAAGGCGGGGTCAGCCCCAGCATTTT. Residues: CASSERRGQPQHF.

A note on this clone: This sample also contains other DNA sequences that code for the same CDR3. This chain links TRBV9 with TRBJ2-1; no definite D call. CDR3 length equals 13 residues. V was pared by 0 bases and J by 4 bases, with 5 bases between. Germline V CDR1 and CDR2: SGDLS, YYNGEE. The CDR3 here is CASSVAGYNEQFF. CDR3 coding DNA: TGTGCCAGCAGCGTAGCCGGGTACAATGAGCAGTTCTTC.

The CDR3 protein is CASSPRQGADQPQHF. CDR3 bases: TGTGCCAGCTCACCACGACAGGGGGCCGATCAGCCCCAGCATTTT. The genes are TRBV18 and TRBJ1-5, with 10 bases matching TRBD1. The CDR3 length is 15 residues. J gave up 5 bases and V 1 base, and 2 bases lay outside the gene matches. CDR1 is KGHSH, CDR2 LQKENI, per germline.

The chain couples TRBV2 to TRBJ2-7, with D possibly being TRBD1 (5 bases). This CDR3 is 14 amino acids long. Per germline, CDR1 SNHLY and CDR2 FYNNEI. V was clipped by 7 bases and J by 7 bases, with 20 bases between them. CDR3 amino acids: CASKQGQSSREQYF. In nucleotides, the CDR3 is TGTGCCAGCAAGCAGGGTCAGTCCTCTAGAGAGCAGTACTTC.

The J gene is TRBJ2-3, the V gene TRBV2, with 11 bases that match TRBD2. After removal of 6 bases from V and 6 bases from J, the junction contained 14 bases not matched to a gene. Germline lookup yields CDR1 SNHLY and CDR2 FYNNEI. The CDR3 has 17 amino acids. CDR3 sequence (DNA): TGTGCCAGCAGCAAACCCTCTCTAGCGGGGGGCAGCGATACGCAGTATTTT. Translated: CASSKPSLAGGSDTQYF.

The V gene is TRBV21-1, the J gene TRBJ1-1; the table gives TRBD1 as D, unverified against the DNA. TRBV21-1 is annotated as a pseudogene. This CDR3 is built from 11 residues. This chain's CDR3 is CASSKSTEAFF. CDR3 in DNA: TGTGCCAGCAGCAAATCAACTGAAGCTTTCTTT.

The chain links TRBV5-4 to TRBJ2-7; D is possibly TRBD1 (5 bases). CDR1 SGHNT and CDR2 YYREEE come from the germline V gene (reference sequence). CDR3 length: 14 amino acids. With 0 bases removed from V and 6 bases from J, the gap between germline ends came to 13 bases. DNA for the CDR3: TGTGCCAGCAGCTTGGATACCAGGGTGGGCGAGCAGTACGTC. It encodes CASSLDTRVGEQYV.

This clone occurred a few times. The chain is built from TRBV7-3 and TRBJ2-2; no definite D call. This CDR3 is 13 amino acids long. Germline CDR1 SGHTA, CDR2 FQGTGA. V was clipped by 4 bases and J by 4 bases, with 7 bases between them. The CDR3 DNA follows: TGTGCCAGCAGCTCCCCCAGCACCGGGGAGCTGTTTTTT. It yields the protein CASSSPSTGELFF.

This clone was detected once. J is TRBJ2-5 and V is TRBV14, with 14 bases fitting TRBD2. The V segment lost 6 bases and the J segment 5 bases; nucleotides outside the gene matches: 2. Germline V gene data show CDR1 as SGHDN and CDR2 as FVKESK. CDR3 length equals 14 residues. The CDR3 nucleotides read TGTGCCAGCAGACGGACTAGCGGGGGGGAGACCCAGTACTTC. Encoded protein: CASRRTSGGETQYF.

The genes are TRBV9 and TRBJ2-7, with 9 positions matching TRBD1. From germline, CDR1 is SGDLS and CDR2 YYNGEE. The CDR3 has 16 amino acids. V dropped 0 bases and J dropped 1; count of bases not matched to a gene: 5. CDR3 nucleotide sequence: TGTGCCAGCAGCGTAGGGGACAGGGCCTTATCCTACGAGCAGTACTTC. This sequence encodes CASSVGDRALSYEQYF. The complete variable domain, with remaining parts taken from reference TRBV9 and TRBJ2-7, reads DSGVTQTPKHLITATGQRVTLRCSPRSGDLSVYWYQQSLDQGLQFLIQYYNGEERAKGNILERFSAQQFPDLHSELNLSSLELGDSALYFCASSVGDRALSYEQYFGPGTRLTVT.

This clone was seen a single time. For the CDR3, the DNA is TGCGCCAGCAGCGATTCCCACCCAGGCGGGGTCGACGAAAAACTGTTTTTT. This codes for CASSDSHPGGVDEKLFF. The chain uses TRBV10-2 and TRBJ1-4; D is unclear. Germline V gives CDR1 WSHSY, CDR2 SAAADI. The V end lost 6 bases, the J end lost 8 bases, and 25 bases lay between the germline ends. This CDR3 region has 17 residues.

The chain links TRBV2 to TRBJ2-1; D unresolved. Between the trimmed V and J ends, which lost 8 bases and 0 bases, there was a span of 11 bases. This CDR3 contains 14 residues. CDR1 and CDR2 from the germline V gene are SNHLY and FYNNEI. In DNA form, the CDR3 reads TGTGCCAGCCAGGATTCAAGCTCCTACAATGAGCAGTTCTTC. Amino acid sequence: CASQDSSSYNEQFF.

This clone was counted once. The gene calls are TRBV7-2 and TRBJ1-6; maybe TRBD1 (5 bases). The CDR3 totals 13 residues. Per the germline V gene, CDR1 is SGHTA and CDR2 is FQGNSA. The V gene lost 1 base and the J gene lost 14 bases, with 12 bases spanning the gap. The CDR3 region is CASSLGQGRSLHF. DNA for the CDR3: TGTGCCAGCAGCTTAGGTCAGGGAAGGTCCCTCCACTTT.

The chain uses TRBV27 and TRBJ2-7; 10 bases agree with TRBD1. With 5 bases clipped from V and 3 bases from J, the junction kept 10 bases outside the gene matches. CDR1 and CDR2 from the germline V gene are MNHEY and SMNVEV (reference sequence). The CDR3 is 16 residues long. For the CDR3, the DNA is TGTGCCAGCAGTCTAACTCCCGGGACAGGGGTCTACGAGCAGTACTTC. Encoded protein: CASSLTPGTGVYEQYF.

The chain employs TRBV9 and TRBJ1-1, with 9 bases identical to TRBD1. CDR3 length: 15 residues. V lost 4 bases, J lost 1 base, and 5 bases stayed unmatched. Germline CDR1 is SGDLS and CDR2 is YYNGEE. DNA for the CDR3: TGTGCCAGCAGCCCACTACAGGGGGCGAACACTGAAGCTTTCTTT. Amino acids: CASSPLQGANTEAFF. Based on the CDR3 plus reference TRBV9 and TRBJ1-1, the full variable domain is DSGVTQTPKHLITATGQRVTLRCSPRSGDLSVYWYQQSLDQGLQFLIQYYNGEERAKGNILERFSAQQFPDLHSELNLSSLELGDSALYFCASSPLQGANTEAFFGQGTRLTVV.

This chain connects TRBV5-1 to TRBJ2-1; D perhaps matches TRBD2 (6 bases). Germline values: CDR1 SGHRS, CDR2 YFSETQ. The germline V and J ends were trimmed by 0 bases and 3 bases, with 13 bases remaining between them. The CDR3 contains 16 residues. CDR3 amino acids: CASSLAGSGFYNEQFF. CDR3 DNA sequence: TGCGCCAGCAGCTTGGCGGGTAGCGGATTCTACAATGAGCAGTTCTTC.

The rearrangement joins TRBV5-1 to TRBJ2-3; D not certain. This CDR3 has 14 residues. In germline, CDR1 is SGHRS, CDR2 YFSETQ. V was shortened by 1 base and J by 4 bases, with 10 bases between the two germline ends. The CDR3 reads CASSLSVSADTQYF. DNA for the CDR3: TGCGCCAGCAGCTTGAGTGTTTCGGCAGATACGCAGTATTTT. Combining the CDR3 with reference TRBV5-1 and TRBJ2-3 gives the whole variable domain KAGVTQTPRYLIKTRGQQVTLSCSPISGHRSVSWYQQTPGQGLQFLFEYFSETQRNKGNFPGRFSGRQFSNSRSEMNVSTLELGDSALYLCASSLSVSADTQYFGPGTRLTVL.

The rearrangement links TRBV30 to TRBJ1-6, with 7 bases identical to TRBD1. Germline CDR1 and CDR2: GTSNPN and SVGIG (reference sequence). The V and J ends lost 0 bases and 8 bases, in that order; junction bases with no gene match: 10. The CDR3 runs to 16 residues. CDR3 residues: CAWSVEGARWDSPLHF. The CDR3, as DNA: TGTGCCTGGAGTGTAGAGGGGGCCCGTTGGGATTCACCCCTCCACTTT.

The chain joins TRBV5-1 to TRBJ2-1, with 8 bases that match TRBD2. V lost 3 bases, J lost 3 bases, and 5 bases stayed unmatched. Germline loops: CDR1 SGHRS, CDR2 YFSETQ. This CDR3 has 15 amino acids. CDR3 nucleotides: TGCGCCAGCAGCTCCGGGACTAGTCTCTACAATGAGCAGTTCTTC. Translated, it gives CASSSGTSLYNEQFF.

The V call is TRBV5-4, the J call TRBJ1-1; possibly TRBD1 for D (5 bases). Germline CDR1 and CDR2: SGHNT and YYREEE (reference sequence). The CDR3 totals 14 residues. V lost 3 bases to trimming and J lost 4 bases, with 13 bases between them. The CDR3 protein is CASSSTGPTTEAFF. Here the CDR3 DNA reads TGTGCCAGCAGCTCTACAGGACCCACCACTGAAGCTTTCTTT.

J is TRBJ2-7 and V is TRBV28; D is perhaps TRBD2 (6 bases). The CDR3 length is 14 residues. The V end lost 1 base, the J end lost 7 bases, and 14 bases lay between the germline ends. Per germline, CDR1 MDHEN and CDR2 SYDVKM. This CDR3 reads CASSLFGGAGEQYV. In DNA, the CDR3 is TGTGCCAGCAGTTTATTTGGCGGGGCGGGAGAGCAGTACGTC.

This clone was detected once. V gene TRBV30 combines with J gene TRBJ2-5; TRBD2 is a possible D gene (7 bases). V was clipped by 3 bases and J by 1 base, with 12 bases between them. From germline, CDR1 is GTSNPN and CDR2 SVGIG (reference sequence). The CDR3 extends over 14 amino acids. Here the CDR3 reads CAWRGRGGQETQYF. Here the CDR3 DNA reads TGTGCCTGGAGGGGGAGGGGGGGCCAAGAGACCCAGTACTTC.

The rearrangement links TRBV18 to TRBJ2-7, with 9 nucleotides matching TRBD2. Germline V CDR1 and CDR2: KGHSH, LQKENI. V dropped 4 bases and J dropped 1; count of bases not matched to a gene: 2. The CDR3 is 14 residues long. The CDR3 bases are TGTGCCAGCTCACTTAGCGGGGGTTCCTACGAGCAGTACTTC. This sequence encodes CASSLSGGSYEQYF.

This clone was observed a single time. The rearrangement joins TRBV10-3 to TRBJ2-1; 11 bases match TRBD2. Germline trimming cut 0 bases from V and 9 bases from J; bases unmatched to any gene: 10. The CDR3 spans 17 residues. Germline lookup yields CDR1 ENHRY and CDR2 SYGVKD. CDR3 coding DNA: TGTGCCATCAGTGAGTCGACTAGCGGGATAGTCGCTGGTGAGCAGTTCTTC. This sequence encodes CAISESTSGIVAGEQFF.

J is TRBJ2-7 and V is TRBV18, with 11 bases that match TRBD1. V dropped 3 bases and J dropped 11; count of bases not matched to a gene: 6. The CDR3 spans 13 residues. CDR1 is KGHSH, CDR2 LQKENI, per germline. CDR3 sequence reads: CASSPPGQGGEYF. The DNA of the CDR3 is TGTGCCAGCTCACCCCCGGGACAGGGGGGAGAGTACTTC.

The genes are TRBV30 and TRBJ1-1; no clear D gene. The CDR3 contains 14 residues. The germline V and J ends were trimmed by 1 base and 5 bases, with 14 bases remaining between them. Germline assignment: CDR1 GTSNPN and CDR2 SVGIG (reference sequence). Here the CDR3 reads CAWSDRRFNTEAFF. The CDR3 DNA is TGTGCCTGGAGTGATCGGCGGTTCAATACTGAAGCTTTCTTT.

This chain uses TRBV7-2 with TRBJ2-7; a possible D gene is TRBD2 (7 bases). CDR1 and CDR2 (germline): SGHTA, FQGNSA. Trimming removed 5 bases from V and 4 bases from J, with 18 bases in between. The CDR3 totals 15 residues. CDR3 DNA: TGTGCCAGCAGCCCCCGGCTGCGGGGGCCGTACGAGCAGTACTTC. It codes for CASSPRLRGPYEQYF.

This clone was seen only once. The rearrangement links TRBV10-2 to TRBJ1-1; a possible D gene is TRBD1 (6 bases). Between the trimmed V and J ends, which lost 8 bases and 6 bases, there was a span of 10 bases. This CDR3 comprises 11 residues. Germline CDR1 reads WSHSY; CDR2 reads SAAADI. In nucleotides, the CDR3 is TGCGCCAGCTCACGACAGGCTGAAGCTTTCTTT. This translates into CASSRQAEAFF.